This paragraph reports one T cell receptor (beta chain). Its antigen is unknown. Method: immunoSEQ multiplex PCR; TCRdb's copy keeps in-frame clones and lacks some. The sample holds more than 60,000 clones, about 89% seen once. The entry originates in a study of cytomegalovirus exposure and HLA in healthy donors. Study conclusions and caveats: The tendency of first-cohort TCR clusters to co-occur in the 90 to 150 validation repertoires emerged from a later analysis. In vitro testing confirmed a few CMV-associated chains as specific for CMV antigens.

CDR3 size: 17 residues. CDR1 and CDR2 (germline): WNHNN, SYGVQD (reference sequence). The germline V and J ends were trimmed by 4 bases and 7 bases, with 23 bases remaining between them. Separate from the approximately 670-subject first cohort was the approximately 120-subject validation cohort, to which the donors belonged. The TCR comes from a woman under 30 in good health and CMV-seronegative. The chain carries TRBV10-1 and TRBJ2-1; D not resolved. Sequencing was carried out using PBMCs. In nucleotides, the CDR3 is TGCGCCAGCAGTGTTTCCCAGTGCAGGCCACCCGGTAATGAGCAGTTCTTC. Its protein product is CASSVSQCRPPGNEQFF.